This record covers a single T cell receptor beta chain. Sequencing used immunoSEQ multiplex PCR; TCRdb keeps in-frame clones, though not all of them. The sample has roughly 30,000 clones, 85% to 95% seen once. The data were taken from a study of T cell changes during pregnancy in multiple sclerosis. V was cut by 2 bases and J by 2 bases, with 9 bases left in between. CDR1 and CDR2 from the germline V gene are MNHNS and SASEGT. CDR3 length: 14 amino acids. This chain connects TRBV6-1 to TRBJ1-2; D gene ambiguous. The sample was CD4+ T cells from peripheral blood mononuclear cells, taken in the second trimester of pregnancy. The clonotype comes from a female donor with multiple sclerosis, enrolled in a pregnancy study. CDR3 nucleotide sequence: TGTGCCAGCAGTGAAATGAACAGAAACTATGGCTACACCTTC. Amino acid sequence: CASSEMNRNYGYTF.